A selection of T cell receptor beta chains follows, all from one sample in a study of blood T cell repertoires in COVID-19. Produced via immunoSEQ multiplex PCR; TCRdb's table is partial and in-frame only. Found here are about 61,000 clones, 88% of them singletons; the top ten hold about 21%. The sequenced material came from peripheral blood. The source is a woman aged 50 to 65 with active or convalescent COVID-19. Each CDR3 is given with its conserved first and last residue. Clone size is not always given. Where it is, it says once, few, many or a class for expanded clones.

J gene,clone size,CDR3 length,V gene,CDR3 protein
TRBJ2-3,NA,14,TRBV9,CASSVRLGTDTQYF
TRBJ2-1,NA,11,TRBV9,CASSPDRSLFF
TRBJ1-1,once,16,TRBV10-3,CAIKSGQVGLNTEAFF
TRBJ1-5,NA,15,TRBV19,CASSIGGQGSEPQHF
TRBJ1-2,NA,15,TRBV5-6,CASSIQGVPNYGYTF
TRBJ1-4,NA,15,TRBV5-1,CASKQGPATNEKLFF
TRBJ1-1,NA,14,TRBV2,CASVEDRVNTEAFF
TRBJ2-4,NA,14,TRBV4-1,CASSQGLAKNIQYF
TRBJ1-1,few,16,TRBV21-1,CASSLPGTRMNTEAFF
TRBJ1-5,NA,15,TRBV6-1,CASSDGTGEWGPQHF